Listed below are T cell receptor beta chains from one sample, sequenced in a study of monozygotic twins with inflammatory bowel disease. TCRdb re-analyzed the 5' RACE reads; it lists each CDR3 protein once, without DNA. Recorded for this sample: fewer than 110,000 distinct CDR3 sequences. The sequenced sample consisted of blood. These TCRs come from a human donor with ulcerative colitis or Crohn's disease, or a healthy co-twin of an affected twin (not recorded which). The CDR3 runs from the conserved cysteine through the conserved F or W.

V,length,J,CDR3
TRBV5-1,14,TRBJ1-2,CASSLGRTGGEHTF
TRBV5-1,15,TRBJ2-3,CASSPGLASTDTQYF
TRBV28,15,TRBJ2-6,CASSDKMRGANVLTF
TRBV6-1,16,TRBJ2-3,CASTRGISYSTDTQYF
TRBV12-3/TRBV12-4,14,TRBJ1-4,CASSPDRRNEKLFF
TRBV7-9,15,TRBJ2-3,CASSEWDFAEDTQYF
TRBV7-2,14,TRBJ2-5,CASSFLARQETQYF
TRBV7-2,13,TRBJ2-1,CASSADRRREQFF
TRBV7-2,15,TRBJ2-7,CASSSDSTSSYEQYF
TRBV20-1,15,TRBJ2-1,CSADPRQETYNEQFF
TRBV19,17,TRBJ1-2,CASRLGGTSRINYGYTF
TRBV5-4,18,TRBJ2-1,CASSPRASGPSSYNEQFF
TRBV5-6,13,TRBJ2-1,CAGSLVRNNEQFF
TRBV7-2,13,TRBJ1-2,CASSVLANYGYTF
TRBV10-1,13,TRBJ2-7,CASSEYRGSEQYF
TRBV7-2,14,TRBJ2-7,CASSLGDGNYEQYF
TRBV7-2,16,TRBJ1-4,CASKSWTGTPNEKLFF
TRBV10-3,11,TRBJ2-1,CAISPGYEQFF
TRBV16,13,TRBJ2-1,CASSRGGAFEQFF
TRBV10-3,12,TRBJ2-7,CAISDRAYEQYF
TRBV11-2,15,TRBJ2-2,CASSLDHGYTGELFF
TRBV5-6,13,TRBJ1-1,CASSLMWGTEAFF
TRBV7-2,18,TRBJ2-3,CASSIRALTSGSTDTQYF
TRBV20-1,15,TRBJ1-5,CSARDWRGKDQPQHF